Sequencing of this T cell receptor beta chain was carried out in a study of monozygotic twins with inflammatory bowel disease. Broader study findings: IBD patients share fewer clonotypes with other people than healthy twins do, especially with disease activity.

About this clonotype: Its target is unknown.

Starting material for each TCR library was 3,500 to 4,000 ng of total RNA. Reprocessing the 5' RACE reads, TCRdb reports a single entry for every CDR3 protein and omits DNA. The sample's table shows approximately 390,000 distinct CDR3 sequences. The CDR3 runs to 14 residues. CDR1 DFQATT and CDR2 SNEGSKA come from the germline V gene (reference sequence). Material: blood. The sequence derives from a human donor with ulcerative colitis or Crohn's disease, or a healthy co-twin of an affected twin (not recorded which). This sequence joins TRBV20-1 and TRBJ2-3; lacking DNA, the TRBD1 call made by TCRdb goes unchecked. The CDR3 sequence: CSARALDNTDTQYF.